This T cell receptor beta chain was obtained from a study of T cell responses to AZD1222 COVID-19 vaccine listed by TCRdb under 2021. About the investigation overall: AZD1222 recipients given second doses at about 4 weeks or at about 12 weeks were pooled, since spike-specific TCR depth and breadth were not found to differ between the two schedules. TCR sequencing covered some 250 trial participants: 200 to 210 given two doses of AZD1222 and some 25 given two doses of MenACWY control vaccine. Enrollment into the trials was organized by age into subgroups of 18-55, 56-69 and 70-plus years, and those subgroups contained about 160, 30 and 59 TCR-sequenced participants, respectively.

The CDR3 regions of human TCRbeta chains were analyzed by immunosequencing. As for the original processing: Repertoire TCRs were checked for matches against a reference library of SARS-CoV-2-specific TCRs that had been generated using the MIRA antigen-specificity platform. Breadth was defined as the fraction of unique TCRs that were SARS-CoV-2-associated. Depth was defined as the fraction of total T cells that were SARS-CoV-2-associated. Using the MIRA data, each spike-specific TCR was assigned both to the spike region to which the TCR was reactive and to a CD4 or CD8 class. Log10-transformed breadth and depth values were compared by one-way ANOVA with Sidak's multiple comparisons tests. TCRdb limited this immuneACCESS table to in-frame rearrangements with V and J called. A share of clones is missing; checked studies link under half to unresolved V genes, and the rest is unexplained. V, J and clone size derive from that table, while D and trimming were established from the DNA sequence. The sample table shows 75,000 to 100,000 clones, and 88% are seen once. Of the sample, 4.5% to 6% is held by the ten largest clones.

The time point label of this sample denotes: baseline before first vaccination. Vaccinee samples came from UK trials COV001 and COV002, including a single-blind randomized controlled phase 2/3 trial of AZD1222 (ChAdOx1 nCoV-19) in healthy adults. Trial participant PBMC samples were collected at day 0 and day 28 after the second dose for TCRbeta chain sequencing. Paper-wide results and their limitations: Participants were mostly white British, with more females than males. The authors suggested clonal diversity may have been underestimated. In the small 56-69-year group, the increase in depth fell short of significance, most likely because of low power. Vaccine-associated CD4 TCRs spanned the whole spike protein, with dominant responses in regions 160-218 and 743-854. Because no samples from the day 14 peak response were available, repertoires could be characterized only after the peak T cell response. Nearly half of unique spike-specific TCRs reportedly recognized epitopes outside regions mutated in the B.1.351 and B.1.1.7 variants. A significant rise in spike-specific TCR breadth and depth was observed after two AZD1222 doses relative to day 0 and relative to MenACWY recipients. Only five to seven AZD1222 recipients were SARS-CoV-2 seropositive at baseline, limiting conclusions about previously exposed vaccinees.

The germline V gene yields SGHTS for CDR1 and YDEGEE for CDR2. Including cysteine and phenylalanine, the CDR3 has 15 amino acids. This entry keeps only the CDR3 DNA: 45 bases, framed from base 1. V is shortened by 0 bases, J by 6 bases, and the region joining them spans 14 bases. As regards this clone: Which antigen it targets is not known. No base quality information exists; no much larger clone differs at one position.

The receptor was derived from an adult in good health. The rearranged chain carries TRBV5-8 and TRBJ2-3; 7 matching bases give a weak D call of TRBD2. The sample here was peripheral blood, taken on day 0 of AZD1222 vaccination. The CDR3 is CASSLEGGGPDTQYF. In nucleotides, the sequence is TGTGCCAGCAGCTTGGAGGGGGGAGGGCCTGATACGCAGTATTTT.